Sequencing of this T cell receptor (beta chain) was carried out in a study of blood T cells in healthy people across ages. Regarding the study as a whole: More naive CD4+ cells and higher diversity marked long-lived donors relative to aged donors.

About this clonotype: Its antigen is not known.

Every donor gave roughly 9.6 milliliters of peripheral blood. A sample-barcoded 5' primer and a J-beta primer mix were used in a second PCR of roughly 7 to 11 cycles. Each cDNA molecule carried a tag from a template-switch adaptor that contained 12 random nucleotides. TCRdb re-called the 5' RACE reads with MiXCR, one entry per CDR3 protein. The sample lists 1,500,000 or so distinct CDR3 sequences; approximately 43% were seen once. The sample was blood. The clonotype comes from a woman aged 18-29 years in good health.

CDR3: CSARVRDRGADTQYF. The CDR3 DNA reads as TGCAGTGCTAGAGTGCGCGACAGGGGCGCAGATACGCAGTATTTT. This chain joins TRBV20-1 and TRBJ2-3, with TRBD1 identical over 8 bases. Germline V gene lookup returns CDR1 DFQATT and CDR2 SNEGSKA (reference sequence). V was pared by 1 base and J by 4 bases, with 7 bases of the junction left unmatched. The CDR3 has 15 amino acids.